The 27 T cell receptor beta chains below all came from one sample that was sequenced in a study of blood T cell repertoires in COVID-19. Libraries were prepared by immunoSEQ multiplex PCR; TCRdb keeps only in-frame clonotypes and omits some of them. The sample lists some 270,000 clones, around 90% occurring once. Sequencing was done on a sample of PBMCs or T cells enriched from blood (not recorded which). Source of these receptors: a woman in her twenties or thirties with acute COVID-19.

The chain recombines TRBV18 with TRBJ1-3; weak D call: TRBD1 (5 bases). The CDR3 is 14 residues long. Per germline, CDR1 KGHSH and CDR2 LQKENI. The germline V and J ends were trimmed by 3 bases and 3 bases, with 9 bases remaining between them. CDR3 amino acids: CASSPDTGGNTIYF. DNA for the CDR3: TGTGCCAGCTCACCCGACACAGGTGGAAACACCATATATTTT. Together with reference TRBV18 and TRBJ1-3, the CDR3 gives the full variable domain: NAGVMQNPRHLVRRRGQEARLRCSPMKGHSHVYWYRQLPEEGLKFMVYLQKENIIDESGMPKERFSAEFPKEGPSILRIQQVVRGDSAAYFCASSPDTGGNTIYFGEGSWLTVV.

The V gene is TRBV6-5, the J gene TRBJ1-1, with D perhaps TRBD1 (6 bases). Germline V gene sequence: CDR1 MNHEY, CDR2 SVGAGI. Trimming shortened V by 10 bases and J by 4 bases, and 16 bases separated the two germline ends. The CDR3 has 13 amino acids. This chain's CDR3 is CATSQGSITEAFF. The CDR3 coding sequence is TGTGCCACGAGCCAGGGGAGTATCACTGAAGCTTTCTTT.

The rearrangement uses TRBV14 and TRBJ2-7, with D maybe TRBD2 (5 bases). Germline CDR1 SGHDN, CDR2 FVKESK. Between the trimmed V and J ends, which lost 4 bases and 3 bases, there was a span of 13 bases. The CDR3 contains 14 residues. The CDR3 sequence is CASSPPGRGYEQYF. Written as DNA, the CDR3 is TGTGCCAGCAGCCCGCCCGGACGGGGCTACGAGCAGTACTTC. The full variable domain, with the rest looked up from reference TRBV14 and TRBJ2-7, is EAGVTQFPSHSVIEKGQTVTLRCDPISGHDNLYWYRRVMGKEIKFLLHFVKESKQDESGMPNNRFLAERTGGTYSTLKVQPAELEDSGVYFCASSPPGRGYEQYFGPGTRLTVT.

The V and J genes are TRBV28 and TRBJ2-1; 8 positions agree with TRBD2. The V gene end was trimmed by 8 bases and the J gene end by 8 bases; junction bases not matched to a gene: 8. The CDR3 sequence is 13 residues long. Germline loops: CDR1 MDHEN, CDR2 SYDVKM. DNA of the CDR3: TGTGCCAGCCGTCCTAGCGGGCTTTATGAGCAGTTCTTC. Translating it yields CASRPSGLYEQFF.

The rearrangement joins TRBV18 to TRBJ1-1, with TRBD1 identical over 12 bases. The CDR3 runs 16 residues. Germline CDR1 KGHSH, CDR2 LQKENI. After removal of 5 bases from V and 8 bases from J, the junction contained 12 bases not matched to a gene. CDR3 DNA: TGTGCCAGCTCAGGGATCCCGGGACAGGGGGCTGGGGAAGCTTTCTTT. Its protein product is CASSGIPGQGAGEAFF. The entire variable domain, with the rest obtained from reference TRBV18 and TRBJ1-1, is as follows: NAGVMQNPRHLVRRRGQEARLRCSPMKGHSHVYWYRQLPEEGLKFMVYLQKENIIDESGMPKERFSAEFPKEGPSILRIQQVVRGDSAAYFCASSGIPGQGAGEAFFGQGTRLTVV.

The chain carries TRBV7-9 and TRBJ2-3, with 11 bases identical to TRBD1. CDR1 is SEHNR, CDR2 FQNEAQ, per germline (reference sequence). The CDR3 consists of 14 residues. With V trimmed by 4 bases and J by 4 bases, 1 base remained unmatched. The CDR3 sequence: CASSWDRGADTQYF. The CDR3 region has the DNA TGTGCCAGCAGCTGGGACAGGGGGGCAGATACGCAGTATTTT.

Here the CDR3 DNA reads TGTGCCAGCAGTTTAGTATCAGCGGTTAGCTCCTACGAGCAGTACTTC. Translating gives CASSLVSAVSSYEQYF. V usage is TRBV28 and J usage is TRBJ2-7; the D gene is possibly TRBD2 (5 bases). Per the germline V gene, CDR1 is MDHEN and CDR2 is SYDVKM. V was cut by 2 bases and J by 0 bases, with 14 bases left in between. CDR3 length: 16 amino acids.

The CDR3 sequence: CASSAGTIAYNEQFF. The DNA of the CDR3 is TGTGCCAGCAGCGCCGGGACTATCGCCTACAATGAGCAGTTCTTC. J is TRBJ2-1 and V is TRBV9, with 7 bases matching TRBD2. Germline loops: CDR1 SGDLS, CDR2 YYNGEE. The CDR3 extends over 15 amino acids. The ends lost 3 bases at V and 2 bases at J; junction bases unmatched: 5.

The chain combines TRBV7-2 with TRBJ2-3; 7 positions agree with TRBD2. The CDR3 is 16 amino acids. Germline V gene lookup returns CDR1 SGHTA and CDR2 FQGNSA. V was pared by 2 bases and J by 2 bases, with 7 bases of the junction left unmatched. This CDR3 reads CASSLTAGVPTDTQYF. As DNA, the CDR3 is TGTGCCAGCAGCTTAACGGCGGGAGTCCCCACAGATACGCAGTATTTT. The full variable domain, with the rest looked up from reference TRBV7-2 and TRBJ2-3, is GAGVSQSPSNKVTEKGKDVELRCDPISGHTALYWYRQSLGQGLEFLIYFQGNSAPDKSGLPSDRFSAERTGGSVSTLTIQRTQQEDSAVYLCASSLTAGVPTDTQYFGPGTRLTVL.

The rearrangement joins TRBV28 to TRBJ2-7; TRBD1 aligns across 7 bases. This CDR3 contains 15 residues. Germline lookup yields CDR1 MDHEN and CDR2 SYDVKM. With 7 bases clipped from V and 4 bases from J, the junction kept 13 bases outside the gene matches. The CDR3 here is CASTSGQAPIYEQYF. The CDR3 region has the DNA TGTGCCAGCACCTCAGGACAGGCCCCAATTTACGAGCAGTACTTC. Full variable domain (rest looked up from reference TRBV28 and TRBJ2-7): DVKVTQSSRYLVKRTGEKVFLECVQDMDHENMFWYRQDPGLGLRLIYFSYDVKMKEKGDIPEGYSVSREKKERFSLILESASTNQTSMYLCASTSGQAPIYEQYFGPGTRLTVT.

CDR3 residues: CASSRDRGLRDQPQHF. The CDR3 bases are TGTGCCAGCAGCCGTGACAGGGGGCTAAGGGATCAGCCCCAGCATTTT. The gene calls are TRBV28 and TRBJ1-5, with 10 positions matching TRBD1. V dropped 6 bases and J dropped 5; count of bases not matched to a gene: 10. This CDR3 comprises 16 residues. The germline CDR1 and CDR2 sequences are MDHEN and SYDVKM.

This rearrangement joins TRBV18 to TRBJ2-1; possibly TRBD1 for D (6 bases). Trimming took 3 bases from V and 1 from J, leaving 19 bases between them. The CDR3 sequence is 18 residues long. CDR1 is KGHSH, CDR2 LQKENI, per germline. CDR3 loop: CASSPGSKGGVSYNEQFF. The CDR3 DNA reads TGTGCCAGCTCACCCGGATCTAAAGGGGGAGTATCCTACAATGAGCAGTTCTTC.

This chain links TRBV30 with TRBJ1-1; D perhaps matches TRBD1 (6 bases). Germline V gives CDR1 GTSNPN, CDR2 SVGIG (reference sequence). This CDR3 is 14 amino acids long. Deletions cut 0 bases from V and 0 bases from J, with 8 bases between. The CDR3 loop is CAWSVDSMNTEAFF. The CDR3 bases are TGTGCCTGGAGTGTGGACAGCATGAACACTGAAGCTTTCTTT.

The J gene is TRBJ2-2, the V gene TRBV7-3; 9 bases align to TRBD1. The trim removed 4 bases at V and 7 bases at J, leaving 13 bases unmatched. The CDR3 is 17 residues long. CDR1 is SGHTA and CDR2 is FQGTGA in the germline V gene. CDR3 in amino acids: CASSYRPNQGQGGELFF. CDR3 in DNA: TGTGCCAGCAGCTACCGCCCCAATCAGGGACAGGGCGGGGAGCTGTTTTTT.

The chain couples TRBV11-2 to TRBJ1-1; TRBD1 aligns across 8 bases. Germline CDR1 reads SGHAT; CDR2 reads FQNNGV. This CDR3 spans 15 amino acids. The trim removed 4 bases at V and 3 bases at J, leaving 7 bases unmatched. The CDR3 reads CASSSQDREDTEAFF. In nucleotides, the CDR3 is TGTGCCAGCAGCTCTCAGGACAGGGAGGACACTGAAGCTTTCTTT.

This clone showed up just a few times. The gene calls are TRBV18 and TRBJ2-7; D perhaps matches TRBD2 (6 bases). Between the trimmed V and J ends, which lost 6 bases and 2 bases, there was a span of 17 bases. CDR3 length equals 15 residues. CDR1 is KGHSH, CDR2 LQKENI, per germline. The CDR3 DNA follows: TGTGCCAGCTCCCCGACTAGTAAGATTACCTACGAGCAGTACTTC. Protein: CASSPTSKITYEQYF.

This chain joins TRBV6-4 and TRBJ2-7, with D possibly matching TRBD1 (7 bases). V was cut by 2 bases and J by 4 bases, with 18 bases left in between. The V gene's germline CDR1 is MRHNA and CDR2 SNTAGT. The CDR3 consists of 16 residues. CDR3 sequence reads: CASSDDRVAEGYEQYF. The CDR3 DNA reads as TGTGCCAGCAGTGACGACAGGGTTGCGGAGGGGTACGAGCAGTACTTC.

The chain is built from TRBV19 and TRBJ2-3; TRBD2 might be the D (6 bases). Deletions cut 8 bases from V and 0 bases from J, with 9 bases between. CDR1 is LNHDA and CDR2 is SQIVND in the germline V gene (reference sequence). CDR3 length equals 13 residues. CDR3: CASGSGSTDTQYF. The CDR3 coding sequence is TGTGCCAGTGGCAGCGGGAGCACAGATACGCAGTATTTT.

The V call is TRBV11-3, the J call TRBJ2-7, with D maybe TRBD1 (6 bases). CDR3 size: 14 residues. The ends were cut back, 5 bases at V and 0 bases at J, with 11 bases in the middle. Per germline, CDR1 SGHNT and CDR2 YENEEA. The CDR3 nucleotides read TGTGCCAGCAGCCACCGGGACAACTCCTACGAGCAGTACTTC. It codes for CASSHRDNSYEQYF.

The gene calls are TRBV28 and TRBJ1-1; 7 bases agree with TRBD1. This CDR3 is built from 13 residues. V was clipped by 2 bases and J by 11 bases; unmatched bases: 8. Germline values: CDR1 MDHEN, CDR2 SYDVKM. The CDR3 DNA sequence: TGTGCCAGCAGTTTAGGGGACAGTCTTTGGGCTTTCTTT. The encoded protein is CASSLGDSLWAFF. Together with reference TRBV28 and TRBJ1-1, the CDR3 gives the full variable domain: DVKVTQSSRYLVKRTGEKVFLECVQDMDHENMFWYRQDPGLGLRLIYFSYDVKMKEKGDIPEGYSVSREKKERFSLILESASTNQTSMYLCASSLGDSLWAFFGQGTRLTVV.

The rearrangement joins TRBV7-9 to TRBJ2-7; D is uncertain. With 2 bases removed from V and 2 bases from J, the gap between germline ends came to 4 bases. Germline assignment: CDR1 SEHNR and CDR2 FQNEAQ (reference sequence). The CDR3 runs 12 residues. Here the CDR3 reads CASSLLTYEQYF. The CDR3 nucleotides are TGTGCCAGCAGCTTACTTACCTACGAGCAGTACTTC. The full variable domain, rest sourced from reference TRBV7-9 and TRBJ2-7, is DTGVSQNPRHKITKRGQNVTFRCDPISEHNRLYWYRQTLGQGPEFLTYFQNEAQLEKSRLLSDRFSAERPKGSFSTLEIQRTEQGDSAMYLCASSLLTYEQYFGPGTRLTVT.

V is TRBV27 and J is TRBJ1-4; TRBD1 might be the D (6 bases). The germline gives CDR1 MNHEY, CDR2 SMNVEV (reference sequence). CDR3 size: 14 residues. V was cut by 1 base and J by 14 bases, with 17 bases left in between. This CDR3 reads CASSLFAAGANLFF. DNA of the CDR3: TGTGCCAGCAGTTTATTCGCAGCGGGGGCCAATCTGTTTTTT.

V usage is TRBV7-8 and J usage is TRBJ2-5; 9 nucleotides match TRBD1. CDR1 is SGHVS and CDR2 is FQNEAQ in the germline V gene. The junction had 6 bases not matched to a gene; V was cut back by 5 bases and J by 5 bases. The CDR3 extends over 14 amino acids. The chain's CDR3 is CASSPGTGTETQYF. The CDR3 DNA follows: TGTGCCAGCAGCCCCGGGACAGGGACGGAGACCCAGTACTTC.

The chain links TRBV11-3 to TRBJ2-3; possibly TRBD1 for D (6 bases). V lost 1 base and J 6 bases, leaving 17 bases between the germline ends. The CDR3 spans 16 residues. Germline CDR1 is SGHNT and CDR2 is YENEEA. CDR3 region: CASSLGLVGAMDTQYF. CDR3 sequence (DNA): TGTGCCAGCAGCTTAGGGTTGGTGGGGGCGATGGATACGCAGTATTTT.

A single count supports this clone. V and J are TRBV7-9 and TRBJ1-1; 7 bases align to TRBD1. Looked up from germline, CDR1 is SEHNR and CDR2 is FQNEAQ (reference sequence). The CDR3 runs 15 residues. V lost 4 bases and J lost 4; bases outside the gene matches: 9. The chain's CDR3 is CASSSDRALGTEAFF. The DNA of the CDR3 is TGTGCCAGCAGCTCCGACAGGGCCCTGGGCACTGAAGCTTTCTTT.

This chain connects TRBV11-2 to TRBJ1-4; D is undetermined. The ends were cut back, 6 bases at V and 8 bases at J, with 16 bases in the middle. Per the germline V gene, CDR1 is SGHAT and CDR2 is FQNNGV. The CDR3 extends over 14 amino acids. CDR3 DNA sequence: TGTGCCAGCAGTAACCCAGCGGCGGAAGAAAAACTGTTTTTT. It specifies CASSNPAAEEKLFF.

This clone was observed once. The J gene is TRBJ2-3, the V gene TRBV9; TRBD2 agrees at 8 bases. Germline trimming cut 1 base from V and 4 bases from J; bases unmatched to any gene: 5. CDR3 size: 15 residues. CDR1 SGDLS and CDR2 YYNGEE come from the germline V gene. The CDR3 DNA reads as TGTGCCAGCAGCGTAACAGCGGGAGACGCAGATACGCAGTATTTT. This gives the protein CASSVTAGDADTQYF. The full variable domain, completed using reference TRBV9 and TRBJ2-3, is DSGVTQTPKHLITATGQRVTLRCSPRSGDLSVYWYQQSLDQGLQFLIQYYNGEERAKGNILERFSAQQFPDLHSELNLSSLELGDSALYFCASSVTAGDADTQYFGPGTRLTVL.